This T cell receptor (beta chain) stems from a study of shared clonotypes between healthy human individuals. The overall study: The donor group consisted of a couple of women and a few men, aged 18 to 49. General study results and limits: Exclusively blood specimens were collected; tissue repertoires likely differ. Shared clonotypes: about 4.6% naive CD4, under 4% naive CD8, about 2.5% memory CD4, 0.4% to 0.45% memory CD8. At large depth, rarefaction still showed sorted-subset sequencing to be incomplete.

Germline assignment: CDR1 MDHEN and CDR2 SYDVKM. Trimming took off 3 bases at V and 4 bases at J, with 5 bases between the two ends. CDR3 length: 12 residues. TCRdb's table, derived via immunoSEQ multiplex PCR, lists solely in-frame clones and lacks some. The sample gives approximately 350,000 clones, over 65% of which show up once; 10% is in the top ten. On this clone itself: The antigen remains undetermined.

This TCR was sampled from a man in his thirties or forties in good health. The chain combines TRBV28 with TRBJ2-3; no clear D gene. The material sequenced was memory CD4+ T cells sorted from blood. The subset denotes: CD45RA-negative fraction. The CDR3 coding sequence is TGTGCCAGCAGTTTTCCTCCAGATACGCAGTATTTT. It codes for CASSFPPDTQYF. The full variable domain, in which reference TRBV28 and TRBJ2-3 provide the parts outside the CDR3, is DVKVTQSSRYLVKRTGEKVFLECVQDMDHENMFWYRQDPGLGLRLIYFSYDVKMKEKGDIPEGYSVSREKKERFSLILESASTNQTSMYLCASSFPPDTQYFGPGTRLTVL.